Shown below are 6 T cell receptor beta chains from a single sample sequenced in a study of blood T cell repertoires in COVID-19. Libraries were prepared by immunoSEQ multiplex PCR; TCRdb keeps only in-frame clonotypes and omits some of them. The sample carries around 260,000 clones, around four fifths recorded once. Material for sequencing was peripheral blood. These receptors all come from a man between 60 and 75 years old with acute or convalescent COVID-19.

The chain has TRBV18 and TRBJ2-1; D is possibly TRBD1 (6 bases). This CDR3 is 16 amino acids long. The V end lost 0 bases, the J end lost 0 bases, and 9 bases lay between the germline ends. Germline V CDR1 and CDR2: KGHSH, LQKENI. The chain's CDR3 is CASSPPGTSSYNEQFF. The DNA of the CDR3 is TGTGCCAGCTCACCACCAGGGACAAGCTCCTACAATGAGCAGTTCTTC.

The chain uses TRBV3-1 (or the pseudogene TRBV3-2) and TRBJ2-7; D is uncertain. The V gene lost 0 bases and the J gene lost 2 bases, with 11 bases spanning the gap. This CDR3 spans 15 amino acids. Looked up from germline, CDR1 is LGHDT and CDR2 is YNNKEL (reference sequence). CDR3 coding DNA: TGTGCCAGCAGCCAAGATCCCAGCAGGACCTACGAGCAGTACTTC. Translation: CASSQDPSRTYEQYF.

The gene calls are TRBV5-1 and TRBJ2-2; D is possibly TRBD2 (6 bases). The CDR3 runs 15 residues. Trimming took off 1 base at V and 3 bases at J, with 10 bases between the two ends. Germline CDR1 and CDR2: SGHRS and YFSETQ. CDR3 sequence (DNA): TGCGCCAGCAGCTTGCGGCGGGGCGACACCGGGGAGCTGTTTTTT. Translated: CASSLRRGDTGELFF.

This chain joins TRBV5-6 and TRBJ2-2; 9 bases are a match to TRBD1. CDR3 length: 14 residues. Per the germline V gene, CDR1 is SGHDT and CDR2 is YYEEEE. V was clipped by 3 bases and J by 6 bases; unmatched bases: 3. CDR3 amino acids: CASSSGQGAGELFF. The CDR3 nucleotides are TGTGCCAGCAGCTCGGGACAGGGAGCCGGGGAGCTGTTTTTT. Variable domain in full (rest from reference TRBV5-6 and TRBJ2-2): DAGVTQSPTHLIKTRGQQVTLRCSPKSGHDTVSWYQQALGQGPQFIFQYYEEEERQRGNFPDRFSGHQFPNYSSELNVNALLLGDSALYLCASSSGQGAGELFFGEGSRLTVL.

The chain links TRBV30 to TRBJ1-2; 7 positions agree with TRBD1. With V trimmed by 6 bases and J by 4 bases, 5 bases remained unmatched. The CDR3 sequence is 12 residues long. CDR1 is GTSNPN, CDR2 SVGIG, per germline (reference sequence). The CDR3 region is CACRDRLYGYTF. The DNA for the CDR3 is TGTGCCTGTCGGGACAGACTCTATGGCTACACCTTC.

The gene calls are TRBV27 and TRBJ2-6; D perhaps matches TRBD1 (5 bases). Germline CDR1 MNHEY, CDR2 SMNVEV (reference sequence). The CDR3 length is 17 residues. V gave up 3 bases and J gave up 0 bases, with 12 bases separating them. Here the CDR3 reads CASSLRHRNSGANVLTF. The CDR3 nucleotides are TGTGCCAGCAGTTTGCGGCACAGGAACTCTGGGGCCAACGTCCTGACTTTC.